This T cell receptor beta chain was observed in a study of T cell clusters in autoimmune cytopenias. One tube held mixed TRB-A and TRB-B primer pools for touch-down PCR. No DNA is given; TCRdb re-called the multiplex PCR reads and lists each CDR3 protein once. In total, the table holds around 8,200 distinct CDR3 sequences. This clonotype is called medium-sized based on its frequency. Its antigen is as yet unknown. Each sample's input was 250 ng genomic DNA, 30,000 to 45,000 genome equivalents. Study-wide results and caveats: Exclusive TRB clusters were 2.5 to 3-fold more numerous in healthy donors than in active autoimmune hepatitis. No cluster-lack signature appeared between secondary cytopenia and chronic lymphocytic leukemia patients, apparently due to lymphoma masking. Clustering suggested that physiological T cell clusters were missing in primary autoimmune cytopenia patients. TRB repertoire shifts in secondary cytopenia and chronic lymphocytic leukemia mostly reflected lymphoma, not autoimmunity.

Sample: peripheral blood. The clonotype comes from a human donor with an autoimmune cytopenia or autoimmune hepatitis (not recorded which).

CDR3 protein: CSVRTSGNYNEQFF. The chain employs TRBV29-1 and TRBJ2-1; TCRdb gives TRBD2 as the D gene, but with no DNA this cannot be confirmed. CDR1 SQVTM and CDR2 ANQGSEA come from the germline V gene. The CDR3 consists of 14 residues.